The T cell receptor beta chain described here comes from a study of cytomegalovirus exposure and HLA in healthy donors. 13 Jbeta primers and 60 Vbeta primers were used for the PCR. The protocol was immunoSEQ multiplex PCR, while the TCRdb copy is restricted to in-frame clones and leaves out a portion. Of 160,000 or so clones in the sample, roughly 80% were seen once. Nominally healthy donors were sampled, though unrecorded immune exposures were likely. This sequence originates from a woman aged 45 to 65 in good health and CMV-seropositive. Sequencing was carried out using PBMCs.

In DNA form, the CDR3 reads TGTGCCAGCAGATTGCCAGAAAACACTGAAGCTTTCTTT. It translates to CASRLPENTEAFF. The chain carries TRBV7-2 and TRBJ1-1; no reliable D call. The CDR3 has 13 residues. Trimming stripped 6 bases from V and 2 bases from J, with 10 bases between. Germline V CDR1 and CDR2: SGHTA, FQGNSA. Filled out from reference TRBV7-2 and TRBJ1-1, the complete variable domain reads GAGVSQSPSNKVTEKGKDVELRCDPISGHTALYWYRQSLGQGLEFLIYFQGNSAPDKSGLPSDRFSAERTGGSVSTLTIQRTQQEDSAVYLCASRLPENTEAFFGQGTRLTVV.